This T cell receptor beta chain was captured by sequencing in a study of control samples from healthy donors and cancer patients. Here immunoSEQ multiplex PCR was the method, and the copy in TCRdb shows in-frame clones only, minus some. The table has 130,000 or so clones, around 87% seen once. Looked up from germline, CDR1 is KGHSH and CDR2 is LQKENI. V was clipped by 2 bases and J by 8 bases; unmatched bases: 8. This CDR3 contains 15 residues. This clone appeared a single time. The sequenced material came from blood. The clonotype originates from a man aged 55 to 70 in good health. The chain carries TRBV18 and TRBJ2-3; TRBD1 matches at 9 bases. The CDR3 region has the DNA TGTGCCAGCTCACCATGGACAGGGGAGCTAGGTACGCAGTATTTT. This encodes CASSPWTGELGTQYF.